Presented here are 25 T cell receptor beta chains from one specimen sequenced in a study of blood T cells in healthy people across ages. Combining a sample-barcoded 5' primer with a J-beta primer mix, a second PCR ran for roughly 7 to 12 cycles. In TCRdb, the 5' RACE reads were re-called with MiXCR into one record per CDR3 protein. The table has 1.5 million to 2 million distinct CDR3 sequences, roughly 27% seen once. Sequencing was performed on blood. These receptors were collected from a woman aged 25 to 39 in good health.

This clonotype has a handful of counts. This chain uses TRBV12-3 or TRBV12-4 with TRBJ1-5; D is uncertain. The CDR3 extends over 14 amino acids. V lost 3 bases to trimming and J lost 6 bases, with 12 bases between them. Written as DNA, the CDR3 is TGTGCCAGCAGTTTTAAGTTAGAGCGTCAGCCCCAGCATTTT. It encodes CASSFKLERQPQHF.

This clonotype was seen more than once but under ten times. The CDR3 spells CASSQDWAATDIQYF. The DNA of the CDR3 is TGTGCCAGCAGCCAAGATTGGGCCGCCACGGACATTCAGTACTTC. The J gene is TRBJ2-4, the V gene TRBV14; D ambiguous. CDR1 is SGHDN and CDR2 is FVKESK in the germline V gene. V lost 0 bases and J 8 bases, leaving 14 bases between the germline ends. CDR3 size: 15 residues. The full variable domain, in which reference TRBV14 and TRBJ2-4 provide the parts outside the CDR3, is EAGVTQFPSHSVIEKGQTVTLRCDPISGHDNLYWYRRVMGKEIKFLLHFVKESKQDESGMPNNRFLAERTGGTYSTLKVQPAELEDSGVYFCASSQDWAATDIQYFGAGTRLSVL.

This clonotype was seen at least ten times. The CDR3 DNA reads TGCGCCAGCAGAGAAATCCCGGGGGGACCCTACAATGAGCAGTTCTTC. Translated, it gives CASREIPGGPYNEQFF. This rearrangement joins TRBV5-1 to TRBJ2-1; 7 bases agree with TRBD2. CDR3 length: 16 residues. Germline trimming cut 5 bases from V and 2 bases from J; bases unmatched to any gene: 10. Germline V gene lookup returns CDR1 SGHRS and CDR2 YFSETQ. The full variable domain, with the rest looked up from reference TRBV5-1 and TRBJ2-1, is KAGVTQTPRYLIKTRGQQVTLSCSPISGHRSVSWYQQTPGQGLQFLFEYFSETQRNKGNFPGRFSGRQFSNSRSEMNVSTLELGDSALYLCASREIPGGPYNEQFFGPGTRLTVL.

J is TRBJ1-4 and V is TRBV2; 10 bases fit TRBD1. The germline V gene encodes CDR1 SNHLY and CDR2 FYNNEI. V shed 2 bases and J 8 bases; nucleotides not matched to a gene: 5. The CDR3 extends over 15 amino acids. CDR3 region: CASSERGTGAEKLFF. The CDR3 DNA sequence: TGTGCCAGCAGTGAAAGAGGGACAGGGGCGGAAAAACTGTTTTTT.

The chain couples TRBV9 to TRBJ2-3, with TRBD1 matching 7 bases. Germline loops: CDR1 SGDLS, CDR2 YYNGEE. This CDR3 has 15 amino acids. The ends lost 0 bases at V and 4 bases at J; junction bases unmatched: 5. As DNA, the CDR3 is TGTGCCAGCAGCGTAGGGGCAACAGGGGCAGATACGCAGTATTTT. Translated, it gives CASSVGATGADTQYF. Complete variable domain (other parts from reference TRBV9 and TRBJ2-3): DSGVTQTPKHLITATGQRVTLRCSPRSGDLSVYWYQQSLDQGLQFLIQYYNGEERAKGNILERFSAQQFPDLHSELNLSSLELGDSALYFCASSVGATGADTQYFGPGTRLTVL.

This clonotype has a handful of counts. This chain connects TRBV6-2 or TRBV6-3 to TRBJ2-6, with D perhaps TRBD2 (5 bases). CDR1 is MNHEY, CDR2 SVGEGT, per germline. V was pared by 5 bases and J by 0 bases, with 8 bases between. CDR3 size: 15 residues. The CDR3 region has the DNA TGTGCCAGCAGTACCGCGGGCTCTGGGGCCAACGTCCTGACTTTC. It translates to CASSTAGSGANVLTF.

Turning to this clonotype: This may be a read error, as it is one base from a much larger clone. The V and J genes are TRBV29-1 and TRBJ2-3; 7 positions agree with TRBD2. Germline V CDR1 and CDR2: SQVTM, ANQGSEA. This CDR3 region has 14 residues. V lost 7 bases to trimming and J lost 6 bases; unmatched junction nucleotides: 13. CDR3 DNA: TGCAGCGCTCCAAGGGAGGGAGTGGTGGATACGCAGTATTTT. Translated: CSAPREGVVDTQYF.

V is TRBV9 and J is TRBJ2-3, with D possibly called TRBD1 or TRBD2 (5 bases each). The CDR3 extends over 16 amino acids. Germline V gene sequence: CDR1 SGDLS, CDR2 YYNGEE. The V and J ends lost 4 bases and 3 bases respectively, with 18 bases between them. The CDR3 here is CASSLGPNDGTDTQYF. The DNA of the CDR3 is TGTGCCAGCAGCCTGGGACCAAACGACGGGACAGATACGCAGTATTTT.

The V and J genes are TRBV20-1 and TRBJ1-5, with a tentative D call TRBD1 (5 bases). Germline CDR1 reads DFQATT; CDR2 reads SNEGSKA (reference sequence). This CDR3 has 15 amino acids. V lost 5 bases, J lost 7 bases, and 21 bases lay in between. The DNA for the CDR3 is TGCAGTGCTGGGGCGTATGGGCAGGGCAGACAGCCCCAGCATTTT. It yields the protein CSAGAYGQGRQPQHF.

A few counts support this clonotype. The V gene is TRBV10-3, the J gene TRBJ2-5; 7 positions match TRBD1. CDR3 size: 13 residues. In germline, CDR1 is ENHRY, CDR2 SYGVKD. The junction had 7 bases not matched to a gene; V was cut back by 1 base and J by 11 bases. CDR3 sequence (DNA): TGTGCCATCAGTGAGTTACAGGGGCCTGAGCAGTACTTC. Translated: CAISELQGPEQYF.

This clonotype has just a few counts. CDR3 DNA: TGCGCCAAATCCCAGGGTAGGGGCAGAGGTGTCGGGGAGCTGTTTTTT. This sequence encodes CAKSQGRGRGVGELFF. The chain combines TRBV5-1 with TRBJ2-2, with D tentatively TRBD1 (5 bases). Deletions cut 9 bases from V and 7 bases from J, with 25 bases between. CDR1 SGHRS and CDR2 YFSETQ come from the germline V gene. The CDR3 length is 16 residues.

J is TRBJ1-2 and V is TRBV10-3; no clear D gene. The CDR3 loop spans 18 amino acids. Germline lookup yields CDR1 ENHRY and CDR2 SYGVKD. V lost 6 bases and J 4 bases, leaving 27 bases between the germline ends. The CDR3 reads CAISRSNSNTAAGYGYTF. In nucleotides, the CDR3 is TGTGCCATCAGCAGATCTAACTCCAATACGGCGGCGGGCTATGGCTACACCTTC.

This clonotype was recorded a few times. The rearrangement joins TRBV5-1 to TRBJ2-1; no firm D call. V shed 0 bases and J shed 12 bases, with 10 bases lying between them. The germline gives CDR1 SGHRS, CDR2 YFSETQ. This CDR3 is 12 amino acids long. CDR3 sequence reads: CASSLDGWGQFF. CDR3 coding DNA: TGCGCCAGCAGCTTGGATGGGTGGGGGCAGTTCTTC.

The CDR3 DNA follows: TGTGCCAGCAGTAGGACTAGAGTCCCCTTGAATGAGCAGTTCTTC. Protein product: CASSRTRVPLNEQFF. This rearrangement joins TRBV27 to TRBJ2-1; 7 positions match TRBD2. Losses at the gene ends were 5 bases for V and 7 bases for J; bases not matched to a gene: 11. CDR1 and CDR2 (germline): MNHEY, SMNVEV (reference sequence). This CDR3 has 15 residues.

V usage is TRBV12-3 or TRBV12-4 and J usage is TRBJ2-5; 7 nucleotides line up with TRBD2. The CDR3 is 16 amino acids. V was clipped by 6 bases and J by 5 bases; unmatched bases: 15. As DNA, the CDR3 is TGTGCCAGCAGGCCCGGGGCGGGAGTAATCCATGAGACCCAGTACTTC. It codes for CASRPGAGVIHETQYF.

This clonotype was observed a few times. This chain connects TRBV2 to TRBJ2-3; D is perhaps TRBD1 or TRBD2 (5 bases each). V lost 2 bases and J 2 bases, leaving 23 bases between the germline ends. The CDR3 has 19 amino acids. Per germline, CDR1 SNHLY and CDR2 FYNNEI. DNA for the CDR3: TGTGCCAGCAGTGAACTGGGGGAGAGACGGACACAGGACACAGATACGCAGTATTTT. This codes for CASSELGERRTQDTDTQYF.

The chain carries TRBV20-1 and TRBJ2-1; 9 bases are a match to TRBD2. Trimming removed 2 bases from V and 4 bases from J; junction bases left unmatched: 6. Germline V gives CDR1 DFQATT, CDR2 SNEGSKA (reference sequence). There are 15 residues in the CDR3. The CDR3 protein is CSARPQAGGYNEQFF. CDR3 nucleotide sequence: TGCAGTGCTAGACCCCAGGCGGGAGGGTACAATGAGCAGTTCTTC.

This clonotype has only a few counts. The chain joins TRBV6-2 or TRBV6-3 to TRBJ1-5; D not certain. CDR3 length: 17 residues. In germline, CDR1 is MNHEY, CDR2 SVGEGT. V was clipped by 6 bases and J by 11 bases, with 29 bases between them. The CDR3 DNA is TGTGCCAGCAGATTTACGGGATACGGGGAGGTGAGATCAGCCCAGCATTTT. It is translated as CASRFTGYGEVRSAQHF.

Many counts were recorded for this clonotype. The chain couples TRBV2 to TRBJ2-5, with D perhaps matching TRBD2 (5 bases). Germline loops: CDR1 SNHLY, CDR2 FYNNEI. The CDR3 runs to 13 residues. Trimming took 8 bases from V and 5 from J, leaving 15 bases between them. CDR3: CASRRQVGETQYF. The CDR3, as DNA: TGTGCCAGCCGGAGGCAGGTTGGGGAGACCCAGTACTTC.

This clonotype has more than one count but fewer than ten. The rearrangement links TRBV4-2 to TRBJ1-1; D is unclear. The CDR3 spans 13 residues. V was clipped by 0 bases and J by 8 bases, with 10 bases between them. The V gene's germline CDR1 is LGHNA and CDR2 YNFKEQ. CDR3 sequence (DNA): TGTGCCAGCAGCCAAGAGTACTCCACGGAAGCTTTCTTT. This sequence encodes CASSQEYSTEAFF.

For this clonotype: This could be a read error, since a much larger clone is one nucleotide away. The CDR3 nucleotides read TGCGCCGGCAGTGGGCTCATCGGGACAGAGTCCTACGAGCAGTACTTC. Residues: CAGSGLIGTESYEQYF. The gene calls are TRBV5-1 and TRBJ2-7; 7 bases agree with TRBD1. Germline V CDR1 and CDR2: SGHRS, YFSETQ. The CDR3 loop spans 16 amino acids.

A word on this clonotype: One junction end does not reproduce the germline sequence, and a read error may be involved. The chain has TRBV5-1 and TRBJ2-1, with a possible D match to TRBD2 (7 bases). The CDR3 sequence is 14 residues long. Looked up from germline, CDR1 is SGHRS and CDR2 is YFSETQ. The CDR3 sequence is CAGSLAGEGNEQFF. For the CDR3, the DNA is TGCGCCGGCAGCTTGGCAGGGGAGGGCAATGAGCAGTTCTTC. Filled out from reference TRBV5-1 and TRBJ2-1, the complete variable domain reads KAGVTQTPRYLIKTRGQQVTLSCSPISGHRSVSWYQQTPGQGLQFLFEYFSETQRNKGNFPGRFSGRQFSNSRSEMNVSTLELGDSALYLCAGSLAGEGNEQFFGPGTRLTVL.

This clonotype was seen more than once but under ten times. The chain combines TRBV7-2 with TRBJ1-5; the D is unclear. V shed 3 bases and J shed 4 bases, with 7 bases lying between them. CDR1 is SGHTA and CDR2 is FQGNSA in the germline V gene. This CDR3 is built from 13 residues. CDR3 amino acids: CASSFQRNQPQHF. The CDR3 coding sequence is TGTGCCAGCAGCTTCCAAAGGAATCAGCCCCAGCATTTT.

The sample holds a few counts of this clonotype. The chain recombines TRBV25-1 with TRBJ2-1; 10 nucleotides line up with TRBD2. Trimming removed 4 bases from V and 6 bases from J; junction bases left unmatched: 9. The germline V gene encodes CDR1 MGHDK and CDR2 SYGVNS. This CDR3 comprises 16 residues. The CDR3 here is CASSALGSGRCNEQFF. CDR3 sequence (DNA): TGTGCCAGCAGTGCCCTTGGTAGCGGGAGGTGCAATGAGCAGTTCTTC.

This clonotype was counted ten times or more. The rearrangement links TRBV7-2 to TRBJ2-7; 8 bases fit TRBD1. J lost 6 bases, V lost 8 bases, and 9 bases had no gene match. Germline V gives CDR1 SGHTA, CDR2 FQGNSA. This CDR3 region has 13 residues. CDR3 nucleotide sequence: TGTGCCAGCGGTTTCCAGGGGGCACCCGAGCAGTACTTC. Amino acids: CASGFQGAPEQYF.